The clone carrying this T cell receptor beta chain was counted a few times. Its antigen is unknown. The sample is drawn from a study of T cells in Graves' hyperthyroidism and ophthalmopathy. Regarding the study as a whole: Most expanded thyroid clonotypes above 0.001 also appeared in blood.

Looked up from germline, CDR1 is MNHNS and CDR2 is SASEGT. J lost 10 bases, V lost 5 bases, and 7 bases had no gene match. The CDR3 loop spans 13 amino acids. Template material for amplifying TCR beta CDR3 regions consisted of RNA transcripts. First-round RT-PCR with HTBI primers amplified the TCR CDR3 region. In TCRdb, the multiplex PCR reads were re-called with MiXCR into one record per CDR3 protein. The repertoire has under 450,000 distinct CDR3 sequences, about 15% of them found once; the top ten carry roughly 8%. The genes are TRBV6-1 and TRBJ1-4; 7 bases align to TRBD1. Sequenced: blood. The clonotype comes from a young woman with Graves' hyperthyroidism. In DNA, the CDR3 is TGTGCCAGCAGTTCCGGGACAGTAGGAAAACTGTTTTTT. This encodes CASSSGTVGKLFF.